A selection of T cell receptor beta chains follows, all from one sample in a study of T cells in Graves' hyperthyroidism and ophthalmopathy. MiXCR was run by TCRdb on the multiplex PCR reads, yielding one entry per CDR3 protein. The table has hundreds of thousands of distinct CDR3 sequences, around a third seen once. The sequencing input was blood. The source is a woman aged 40-49 years with Graves' hyperthyroidism. The CDR3 runs from the conserved cysteine through the conserved F or W. The order of the fields is J gene, clone size, D gene, V gene, CDR3 protein, CDR3 DNA. D genes are given only for firm matches. Clone size is shown for a subset of rows, as once, few, many or a class of expanded clone.

TRBJ1-1,-,-,TRBV11-3,CASSLNEGRAEALF,TGTGCCAGCAGCTTAAACGAGGGGAGGGCTGAAGCTCTCTTT
TRBJ1-1,-,TRBD1,TRBV7-3,CASSLTPGGPSEAFF,TGTGCCAGCAGCTTAACCCCAGGGGGCCCCTCTGAAGCTTTCTTT
TRBJ1-1,-,TRBD1,TRBV6-1,CASSPLNPDRGRGTEAFF,TGTGCCAGCAGTCCCCTCAATCCCGACAGGGGGCGGGGGACTGAAGCTTTCTTT
TRBJ2-2,many,TRBD1,TRBV7-2,CASSFRRGGIASTGELFF,TGTGCCAGCAGCTTCCGACGAGGGGGCATTGCCAGCACCGGGGAGCTGTTTTTT
TRBJ1-2,few,-,TRBV7-8,CASSLIRGVRPNYGYTF,TGTGCCAGCAGCTTAATTCGGGGGGTCCGGCCTAACTATGGCTACACCTTC
TRBJ1-6,-,-,TRBV6-1,CASSPQASSYNSPLHF,TGTGCCAGCTCACCACAGGCTAGCTCCTATAATTCACCCCTCCACTTT
TRBJ1-2,many,-,TRBV9,CASRGFGGYTF,TGTGCCAGCCGAGGGTTCGGTGGCTACACCTTC
TRBJ1-1,many,-,TRBV14,CASSPTYGIEAFF,TGTGCCAGCAGCCCGACTTATGGGATTGAAGCTTTCTTT
TRBJ1-4,-,-,TRBV7-9,CASSLGHQRGELFF,TGTGCCAGCAGCTTAGGACACCAACGTGGAGAACTGTTTTTT
TRBJ1-2,many,TRBD1,TRBV20-1,CSANHRGPYGYTF,TGCAGTGCTAACCACAGGGGACCCTATGGCTACACCTTC
TRBJ1-5,-,TRBD1,TRBV19,CASSVRDRVNQPQHF,TGTGCCAGTAGTGTCCGGGACAGGGTGAATCAGCCCCAGCATTTT
TRBJ1-2,-,-,TRBV4-1,CASSPTPGEDYGYTF,TGCGCCAGCAGCCCGACCCCAGGGGAAGACTATGGCTACACCTTC
TRBJ2-5,-,-,TRBV29-1,CSPGHSQETQYF,TGCAGCCCAGGACATTCTCAAGAGACCCAGTACTTC
TRBJ1-5,few,-,TRBV6-6,CASSYSSPGKITSRNQPQHF,TGTGCCAGCAGTTACTCATCCCCAGGGAAGATAACGAGTCGGAATCAGCCCCAGCATTTT
TRBJ2-7,many,TRBD1,TRBV5-8,CASQFQGVTYEQYF,TGTGCCAGCCAGTTTCAGGGGGTTACCTACGAGCAGTACTTC
TRBJ2-7,few,TRBD1,TRBV12-3/TRBV12-4,CASSSGQGAGEQYF,TGTGCCAGCAGCAGTGGACAGGGGGCGGGCGAGCAGTACTTC
TRBJ2-6,-,-,TRBV10-3,CAISESGGNTEAF,TGTGCCATCAGTGAGTCCGGAGGGAACACTGAAGCTTTC
TRBJ1-3,-,-,TRBV20-1,CSARDKRGTEPHAGNTIYF,TGCAGTGCTAGAGATAAGAGGGGAACCGAACCCCACGCGGGAAACACCATATATTTT
TRBJ1-1,few,-,TRBV6-2/TRBV6-3,CASSVWGVGNTEAFF,TGTGCCAGCAGTGTTTGGGGGGTGGGGAACACTGAAGCTTTCTTT
TRBJ1-1,few,-,TRBV19,CASSAYRSDRNTEAFF,TGTGCCAGTAGTGCATATAGGTCCGACAGGAACACTGAAGCTTTCTTT
TRBJ2-1,-,TRBD2,TRBV19,CASIRAGEGYNEQFF,TGTGCCAGTATCAGAGCGGGAGAAGGCTACAATGAGCAGTTCTTC
TRBJ1-2,-,-,TRBV25-1,CASTTVGPLFGYTF,TGTGCCAGCACCACGGTGGGACCTCTTTTCGGCTACACCTTC
TRBJ2-7,-,TRBD1,TRBV25-1,CASRRDRGYEQYF,TGTGCCAGCAGAAGGGACAGGGGCTACGAGCAGTACTTC